This T cell receptor (beta chain) was profiled in a study of shared clonotypes between healthy human individuals. With respect to this clone: The same CDR3 arises from other DNA sequences in this sample as well.

V lost 5 bases to trimming and J lost 2 bases; unmatched junction nucleotides: 8. Germline CDR1 is MNHEY and CDR2 is SMNVEV (reference sequence). The CDR3 is 15 amino acids. Sequencing was performed with immunoSEQ multiplex PCR; in TCRdb, only in-frame clones are kept and a portion is missing. The repertoire includes approximately 2.5 million clones, approximately 93% of them detected once, and about 0.39% sits in the top ten. The sequence derives from a man between 18 and 35 years old in good health. Some clones in this sample may be carry-over from other donors' samples. The rearrangement links TRBV27 to TRBJ1-1, with 7 bases that match TRBD1. What was sequenced was naive CD4+ T cells from PBMCs. Indicated subset: CD45RA+ positively selected. This chain's CDR3 is CASSPQGGGNTEAFF. CDR3 sequence (DNA): TGTGCCAGCAGTCCCCAGGGGGGGGGCAACACTGAAGCTTTCTTT.